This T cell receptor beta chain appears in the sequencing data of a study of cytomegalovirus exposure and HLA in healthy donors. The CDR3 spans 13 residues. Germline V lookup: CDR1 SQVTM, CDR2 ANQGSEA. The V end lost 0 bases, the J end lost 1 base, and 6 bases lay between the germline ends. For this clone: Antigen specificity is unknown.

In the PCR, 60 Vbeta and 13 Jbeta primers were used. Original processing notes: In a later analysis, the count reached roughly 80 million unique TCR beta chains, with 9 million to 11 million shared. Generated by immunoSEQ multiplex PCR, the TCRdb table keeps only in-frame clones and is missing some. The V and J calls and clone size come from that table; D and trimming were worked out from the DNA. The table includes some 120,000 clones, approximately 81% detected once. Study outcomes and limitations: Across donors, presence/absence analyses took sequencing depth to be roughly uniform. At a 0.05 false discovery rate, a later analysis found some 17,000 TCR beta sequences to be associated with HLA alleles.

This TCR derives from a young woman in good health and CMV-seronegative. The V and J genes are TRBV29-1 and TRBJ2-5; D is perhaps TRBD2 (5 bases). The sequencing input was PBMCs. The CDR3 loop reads CSVEERAQETQYF. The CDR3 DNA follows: TGCAGCGTTGAAGAGAGGGCCCAAGAGACCCAGTACTTC.